This T cell receptor beta chain stems from a study of early T cells in non-severe SARS-CoV-2 infection. In its sample, this clonotype was seen many times. TCRdb re-called the 5' RACE reads through MiXCR, storing one row per CDR3 protein. This table has tens of thousands of distinct CDR3 sequences, 6.3% appearing once. Material for sequencing was whole blood. This TCR was recovered from an adult who was a healthcare worker with PCR-confirmed SARS-CoV-2 infection or an uninfected control (not recorded which).

This CDR3 reads CASSWSVSGSPLHF. The CDR3 DNA reads as TGTGCCAGCAGTTGGTCCGTCTCGGGTTCACCCCTCCACTTT. V is TRBV12-3 or TRBV12-4 and J is TRBJ1-6; D call uncertain. The length of the CDR3 is 14 residues. Trimming shortened V by 4 bases and J by 9 bases, and 13 bases separated the two germline ends.